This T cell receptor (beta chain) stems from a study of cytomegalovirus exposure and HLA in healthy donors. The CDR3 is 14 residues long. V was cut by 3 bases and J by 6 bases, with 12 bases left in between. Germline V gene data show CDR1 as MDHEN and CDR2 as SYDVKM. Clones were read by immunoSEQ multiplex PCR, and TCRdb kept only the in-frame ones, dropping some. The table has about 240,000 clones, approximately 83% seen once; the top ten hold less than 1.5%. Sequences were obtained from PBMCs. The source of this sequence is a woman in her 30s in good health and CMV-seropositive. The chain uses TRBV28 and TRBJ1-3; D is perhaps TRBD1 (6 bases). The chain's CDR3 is CASSFRGGSNTIYF. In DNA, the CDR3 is TGTGCCAGCAGTTTCCGGGGGGGCTCAAACACCATATATTTT.